The entry below gives a single TCR beta chain sequence along with its context. Its antigen is currently unknown. This sample stems from a study of immune evolution from preneoplasia to lung adenocarcinoma. Study conclusions and caveats: Top clone share appeared to fall from AAH through AIS, MIA, adenocarcinoma. KRAS-mutant nodules had the highest T cell clonality.

The ends were cut back, 4 bases at V and 3 bases at J, with 16 bases in the middle. The CDR3 extends over 15 amino acids. Measured with immunoSEQ multiplex PCR; TCRdb has only the in-frame clones, and not every one. The sample includes fewer than 50,000 clones, 70% to 80% seen only once; the top ten take around 5.1%. H&E slides confirmed each diagnosis, reviewed by two pathologists independently. The receptor comes from a person in their sixties with lung adenocarcinoma. The gene calls are TRBV5-3 and TRBJ2-5; D is tentatively TRBD1 or TRBD2 (7 bases each). TRBV5-3 is reported as an ORF; its role is uncertain. The sample comprised FFPE invasive lung adenocarcinoma tissue. The CDR3, as DNA: TGTGCCAGAAGCCGCGAGACAGGGAGGGAAGAGACCCAGTACTTC. Translation: CARSRETGREETQYF.